This T cell receptor (beta chain) was observed in a study of blood T cells in healthy people across ages (dated by TCRdb to between 2015 and 2016). For context, the study as a whole: In model experiments, roughly one uniquely barcoded TCR beta cDNA molecule per two T cells was captured by template switching. The study measured age-related changes in TCR beta repertoire diversity using deep sequencing normalized with unique cDNA molecular identifiers. The donors were divided into four age groups: young (average around 17 years), middle-aged (approximately 41), aged (roughly 60) and long-lived (more than 75). Donors of different ages were randomly distributed across sequencing lanes to avoid experimental bias. For two donors (one aged 18 to 29 and one aged 80 or older), the study analyzed two additional independent replicas of 1 million unique cDNA reads from the same blood draw.

The germline V gene (reference sequence) specifies DFQATT as CDR1 and SNEGSKA as CDR2. The CDR3 measures 13 amino acids from cysteine to phenylalanine. The only DNA kept is the CDR3, 39 bases in frame from the first base. Cut back by 6 bases and 6 bases, the V and J ends lie 15 bases apart. The library came from 5' RACE. The sequencing machine was an Illumina HiSeq 2500. A second PCR of about 7 to 12 cycles was run with a J-beta primer mix and a sample-barcoded 5' primer. A template-switch 5' adaptor carrying 12 random nucleotides introduced a unique molecular identifier onto each TCR beta cDNA molecule. At least 2.5 million CDR3-containing paired-end reads were obtained from each sample. First-strand cDNA was synthesized from all RNA with the Mint cDNA synthesis kit, primed by a TRBC-specific oligonucleotide. All cDNA was treated with uracil-DNA glycosylase and then went through a first 18-cycle PCR with the universal primers M1SS and BC2_uni_R. Turning to the authors' computational methods: Normalization of each sample was performed by random selection of 1 million high-quality reads, each carrying a distinct molecular identifier. Reads with shared molecular identifiers were discarded instead of being binned into consensus sequences. MiTCR, with a Q25 quality threshold and the strictest error-elimination algorithm, was used for CDR3 identification, clonotype clustering and error correction. A nonparametric unseen species model with Euler transformation was used to estimate lower-bound total TCR beta diversity. The public reads were reanalyzed by TCRdb: fastp trimming at Q25, MiXCR alignment, in-frame beta chains only. Each entry merges the rows of one CDR3 protein and shows their most common DNA and genes. These V and J calls derive from TCRdb rather than the authors' analysis. A total of over a million distinct CDR3 sequences appear in this sample, less than 45% of them only once. Under 5% of the sample rests with the top ten.

What the work shows at the level of the full study, not this receptor alone: Estimates of total diversity based on one million sequenced T cells were considered lower bounds and underestimates. Because the CMV infection status of the donors was unknown, age-related changes in expanded clonotypes may potentially have been confounded. There was a strong correlation between observed TCR beta diversity and the percentage of naive T cells measured by flow cytometry. Observed TCR beta diversity per million T cells fell roughly linearly with age, and a significant reduction was already apparent by age roughly 40. Compared with the aged group, more naive CD4+ T cells, fewer expanded clones and increased TCR diversity were shown by the long-lived group, suggesting age selection. Conclusive comparison of naive and antigen-experienced compartments was prevented by the profiling of bulk unsorted PBMCs.

On this clonotype: It lacks a known antigen. Per-base quality was not reported, and no clone a single base away is much larger than it.

Systemically healthy Caucasian individuals from Russia, approximately 39 in total and aged about 6 to 100 years, were included as donors. Roughly 9.5 milliliters of peripheral blood were drawn from each donor into EDTA-treated Vacutainer tubes. Ficoll-Paque density-gradient centrifugation was used to isolate PBMCs, with at least 6 million per sample. Trizol reagent was used to extract total RNA from PBMCs, with at least 6 micrograms per sample. For every donor, an aliquot of PBMCs went through flow cytometry to measure the percentages of naive CD45RAhigh/CD27high T cells. The chain couples TRBV20-1 to TRBJ1-5, with no D gene named confidently. The sequencing sample was made of blood. This receptor was obtained from a woman aged 18 to 35 in good health. In nucleotides, the sequence is TGCAGTGCGCGGCCGGGGAGCGGTCAGCCCCAGCATTTT. Its amino acids are CSARPGSGQPQHF.